Listed here is a single T cell receptor beta chain. This record belongs to a study of beta chain features in type 1 diabetes. Expressed TCRB transcripts were sequenced because the isolated RNA had all been reverse transcribed beforehand. Method: immunoSEQ multiplex PCR; TCRdb's copy keeps in-frame clones and lacks some. In the table there are 970,000 or so clones, about a sixth of which are singletons. Per the germline V gene, CDR1 is LNHNV and CDR2 is YYDKDF (reference sequence). The CDR3 is 15 amino acids. The V segment lost 4 bases and the J segment 5 bases; nucleotides outside the gene matches: 11.

The chain carries TRBV15 and TRBJ2-7, with 7 bases identical to TRBD1. This clonotype originated in a woman under 30 in good health. The source material was naive CD4+ T cells from blood. The CDR3 DNA reads TGTGCCACCAGCATTGGGGGTACAGGGGCCCACGAGCAGTACTTC. It translates to CATSIGGTGAHEQYF. Supplemented by reference TRBV15 and TRBJ2-7, the full variable domain reads DAMVIQNPRYQVTQFGKPVTLSCSQTLNHNVMYWYQQKSSQAPKLLFHYYDKDFNNEADTPDNFQSRRPNTSFCFLDIRSPGLGDTAMYLCATSIGGTGAHEQYFGPGTRLTVT.